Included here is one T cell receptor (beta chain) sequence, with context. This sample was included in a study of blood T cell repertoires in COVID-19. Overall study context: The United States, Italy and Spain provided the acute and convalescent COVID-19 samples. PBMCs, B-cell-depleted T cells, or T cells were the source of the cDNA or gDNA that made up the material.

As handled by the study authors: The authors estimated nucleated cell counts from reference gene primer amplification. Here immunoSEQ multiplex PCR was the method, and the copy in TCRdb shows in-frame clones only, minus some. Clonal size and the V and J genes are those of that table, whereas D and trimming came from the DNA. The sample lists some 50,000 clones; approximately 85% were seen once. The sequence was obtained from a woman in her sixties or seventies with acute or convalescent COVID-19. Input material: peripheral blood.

The CDR3 here is CASSPQGASISGKLFF. In nucleotides, the CDR3 is TGTGCCAGCAGTCCACAGGGGGCGAGTATCTCTGGAAAACTGTTTTTT. This rearrangement joins TRBV2 to TRBJ1-4; 9 nucleotides match TRBD1. The CDR3 length is 16 residues. V lost 5 bases, J lost 10 bases, and 14 bases stayed unmatched. Germline assignment: CDR1 SNHLY and CDR2 FYNNEI. Drawing the rest from reference TRBV2 and TRBJ1-4, the complete variable domain is EPEVTQTPSHQVTQMGQEVILRCVPISNHLYFYWYRQILGQKVEFLVSFYNNEISEKSEIFDDQFSVERPDGSNFTLKIRSTKLEDSAMYFCASSPQGASISGKLFFGSGTQLSVL.